These 29 T cell receptor beta chains were all obtained from the same sample, sequenced in a study of shared clonotypes between healthy human individuals (dated by TCRdb to about 2020). Library preparation used the immunoSEQ multiplex PCR assay. TCRdb stores this immuneACCESS table with in-frame sequences only. Part of the clones is absent; in the studies checked, under half of the shortfall reflects unresolved V genes, and no reason is known for the rest. Across this sample there are about 1.5 million clones, with around 98% seen only once. The ten most abundant clones make up 0.4% to 0.45% of the sample. The sequencing input was naive CD4+ T cells sorted from blood. Reading the label with the study, this specimen's cell subset or site is: CD45RA+ positively selected. Receptor source: a man aged 25 to 40 in good health.

This chain joins TRBV12-2 and TRBJ2-1. TRBV12-2 is noted as a pseudogene. The CDR3 loop spans 11 amino acids. CDR3 amino acids: CASRAYNEQFF. The CDR3 region has the DNA TGTGCAAGTCGCGCCTACAATGAGCAGTTCTTC.

The CDR3 loop is CASRRTNTGELFF. DNA of the CDR3: TGTGCCAGCAGGCGGACGAACACCGGGGAGCTGTTTTTT. The rearrangement links TRBV6-4 to TRBJ2-2; D gene ambiguous. The ends were cut back, 6 bases at V and 0 bases at J, with 5 bases in the middle. CDR1 is MRHNA and CDR2 is SNTAGT in the germline V gene. This CDR3 spans 13 amino acids.

V gene TRBV15 combines with J gene TRBJ1-5, with D maybe TRBD1 (6 bases). CDR1 LNHNV and CDR2 YYDKDF come from the germline V gene (reference sequence). This CDR3 comprises 14 residues. The V end lost 9 bases, the J end lost 3 bases, and 15 bases lay between the germline ends. This CDR3 reads CATVPRGLNQPQHF. The DNA for the CDR3 is TGTGCCACTGTTCCCAGGGGACTCAATCAGCCCCAGCATTTT.

This clone occurred once. The CDR3 DNA is TGCGCCAGCAGCTTGTCGTCTAATGTACGCGAAAAACTGTTTTTT. Translation gives CASSLSSNVREKLFF. The chain joins TRBV5-1 to TRBJ1-4; D not resolved. The CDR3 runs to 15 residues. The V end was cut by 1 base, the J end by 8 bases, with 15 bases between. Looked up from germline, CDR1 is SGHRS and CDR2 is YFSETQ.

The rearrangement links TRBV28 to TRBJ2-4; D is unclear. V lost 1 base to trimming and J lost 5 bases, with 3 bases between them. This CDR3 is 12 amino acids long. CDR1 and CDR2 from the germline V gene are MDHEN and SYDVKM. The CDR3 DNA reads TGTGCCAGCAGTTTATCCCAAAACATTCAGTACTTC. Translated: CASSLSQNIQYF.

The J gene is TRBJ2-3, the V gene TRBV19; unclear D gene. Germline lookup yields CDR1 LNHDA and CDR2 SQIVND (reference sequence). The V and J ends lost 5 bases and 2 bases respectively, with 11 bases between them. This CDR3 has 14 residues. Here the CDR3 reads CASSPYGNTDTQYF. CDR3 coding DNA: TGTGCCAGTAGTCCCTATGGGAACACAGATACGCAGTATTTT. Full variable domain (missing parts from reference TRBV19 and TRBJ2-3): DGGITQSPKYLFRKEGQNVTLSCEQNLNHDAMYWYRQDPGQGLRLIYYSQIVNDFQKGDIAEGYSVSREKKESFPLTVTSAQKNPTAFYLCASSPYGNTDTQYFGPGTRLTVL.

The chain links TRBV19 to TRBJ2-3; a possible D gene is TRBD2 (5 bases). The V gene lost 3 bases and the J gene lost 1 base, with 5 bases spanning the gap. Germline assignment: CDR1 LNHDA and CDR2 SQIVND (reference sequence). CDR3 length equals 13 residues. The CDR3 is CASSMEGTDTQYF. The CDR3 DNA is TGTGCCAGTAGTATGGAGGGCACAGATACGCAGTATTTT. Looking up the rest from reference TRBV19 and TRBJ2-3 gives the full variable domain: DGGITQSPKYLFRKEGQNVTLSCEQNLNHDAMYWYRQDPGQGLRLIYYSQIVNDFQKGDIAEGYSVSREKKESFPLTVTSAQKNPTAFYLCASSMEGTDTQYFGPGTRLTVL.

The genes are TRBV2 and TRBJ2-5; 9 bases map to TRBD2. This CDR3 spans 15 amino acids. Looked up from germline, CDR1 is SNHLY and CDR2 is FYNNEI. The V segment lost 7 bases and the J segment 2 bases; nucleotides outside the gene matches: 8. The CDR3 sequence is CASKSGRRRQETQYF. The CDR3 nucleotides read TGTGCCAGCAAAAGCGGGAGGAGGAGACAAGAGACCCAGTACTTC.

V is TRBV6-1 and J is TRBJ1-5; 8 nucleotides align to TRBD1. This CDR3 has 13 residues. Trimming cost V 9 bases and J 5 bases; bases outside gene matches: 6. Germline V gene sequence: CDR1 MNHNS, CDR2 SASEGT. DNA of the CDR3: TGTGCCAGTAGGACAGGGAACCATCAGCCCCAGCATTTT. Translated, it gives CASRTGNHQPQHF.

The chain recombines TRBV28 with TRBJ2-4; D remains unclear. Between the trimmed V and J ends, which lost 6 bases and 1 base, there was a span of 10 bases. In germline, CDR1 is MDHEN, CDR2 SYDVKM. This CDR3 is 14 amino acids long. The CDR3 region is CASRDRSAKNIQYF. CDR3 DNA: TGTGCCAGCAGAGACCGGTCGGCCAAAAACATTCAGTACTTC.

The chain recombines TRBV5-5 with TRBJ2-1, with 10 bases fitting TRBD2. The trim removed 4 bases at V and 7 bases at J, leaving 11 bases unmatched. The CDR3 loop spans 16 amino acids. Germline V lookup: CDR1 SGHKS, CDR2 YYEKEE (reference sequence). The CDR3 loop reads CASSALAGDALNEQFF. The CDR3 DNA follows: TGTGCCAGCAGCGCCCTAGCGGGAGACGCCCTAAATGAGCAGTTCTTC.

V is TRBV28 and J is TRBJ2-7; possibly TRBD1 for D (6 bases). The V end was cut by 5 bases, the J end by 6 bases, with 23 bases between. CDR1 is MDHEN and CDR2 is SYDVKM in the germline V gene. This CDR3 has 16 amino acids. DNA of the CDR3: TGTGCCAGCAGTCTCCTTGGGGGCGGACGGTGGGGCGAGCAGTACTTC. Translating it yields CASSLLGGGRWGEQYF.

This chain links TRBV5-4 with TRBJ1-5; possibly TRBD1 for D (5 bases). Germline CDR1 SGHNT, CDR2 YYREEE (reference sequence). V shed 1 base and J shed 7 bases, with 6 bases lying between them. The CDR3 is made up of 12 amino acids. The CDR3, as DNA: TGTGCCAGCAGCTTGAAGGGGCAGCCCCAGCATTTT. This sequence encodes CASSLKGQPQHF.

The chain carries TRBV5-1 and TRBJ2-5, with a tentative D call TRBD2 (6 bases). V dropped 0 bases and J dropped 4 bases, with 10 bases sitting between them. The CDR3 sequence is 14 residues long. CDR1 SGHRS and CDR2 YFSETQ come from the germline V gene. CDR3 region: CASSLGRGSETQYF. Written as DNA, the CDR3 is TGCGCCAGCAGCTTGGGGAGGGGATCAGAGACCCAGTACTTC. Based on the CDR3 plus reference TRBV5-1 and TRBJ2-5, the full variable domain is KAGVTQTPRYLIKTRGQQVTLSCSPISGHRSVSWYQQTPGQGLQFLFEYFSETQRNKGNFPGRFSGRQFSNSRSEMNVSTLELGDSALYLCASSLGRGSETQYFGPGTRLLVL.

This rearrangement joins TRBV2 to TRBJ1-4; D is uncertain. In germline, CDR1 is SNHLY, CDR2 FYNNEI. V was shortened by 5 bases and J by 7 bases, with 8 bases between the two germline ends. The CDR3 has 12 amino acids. The CDR3 loop is CASSKMGEKLFF. CDR3 bases: TGTGCCAGCAGTAAGATGGGTGAAAAACTGTTTTTT.

V gene TRBV18 combines with J gene TRBJ2-7, with D uncertain. Germline CDR1 KGHSH, CDR2 LQKENI. There are 14 residues in the CDR3. With 4 bases removed from V and 1 base from J, the gap between germline ends came to 11 bases. The CDR3 nucleotides are TGTGCCAGCTCACGCGGTAAGACGTCCTACGAGCAGTACTTC. Its translation is CASSRGKTSYEQYF. The entire variable domain, with the rest obtained from reference TRBV18 and TRBJ2-7, is as follows: NAGVMQNPRHLVRRRGQEARLRCSPMKGHSHVYWYRQLPEEGLKFMVYLQKENIIDESGMPKERFSAEFPKEGPSILRIQQVVRGDSAAYFCASSRGKTSYEQYFGPGTRLTVT.

The V gene is TRBV28, the J gene TRBJ2-3; D not certain. The V gene lost 5 bases and the J gene lost 1 base, with 16 bases spanning the gap. Per the germline V gene, CDR1 is MDHEN and CDR2 is SYDVKM. The CDR3 runs to 16 residues. The CDR3 protein is CASSPHSPGGTDTQYF. CDR3 in DNA: TGTGCCAGCAGTCCCCACAGTCCTGGGGGCACAGATACGCAGTATTTT. Filled out from reference TRBV28 and TRBJ2-3, the complete variable domain reads DVKVTQSSRYLVKRTGEKVFLECVQDMDHENMFWYRQDPGLGLRLIYFSYDVKMKEKGDIPEGYSVSREKKERFSLILESASTNQTSMYLCASSPHSPGGTDTQYFGPGTRLTVL.

This sequence joins TRBV2 and TRBJ2-5; D assignment may be TRBD1 or TRBD2 (5 bases each). The CDR3 spans 13 residues. V lost 6 bases and J 5 bases, leaving 13 bases between the germline ends. Germline CDR1 is SNHLY and CDR2 is FYNNEI. CDR3 loop: CASRGEFLETQYF. The DNA of the CDR3 is TGTGCCAGCAGGGGGGAATTCCTGGAGACCCAGTACTTC.

This chain joins TRBV2 and TRBJ2-1, with D unclear. The germline CDR1 and CDR2 sequences are SNHLY and FYNNEI. This CDR3 has 16 amino acids. The V end lost 5 bases, the J end lost 0 bases, and 14 bases lay between the germline ends. CDR3 nucleotide sequence: TGTGCCAGCAGTTCCTCGACGGGCAGCTCCTACAATGAGCAGTTCTTC. Translating gives CASSSSTGSSYNEQFF.

In DNA form, the CDR3 reads TGTGCCAGCAGTTCCAGACAGCTTGGCTATGGCTACACCTTC. Its translation is CASSSRQLGYGYTF. The rearrangement joins TRBV27 to TRBJ1-2, with D tentatively TRBD1 (5 bases). The germline CDR1 and CDR2 sequences are MNHEY and SMNVEV (reference sequence). This CDR3 has 14 amino acids. V shed 4 bases and J shed 4 bases, with 13 bases lying between them.

The V gene is TRBV18, the J gene TRBJ2-1; TRBD2 matches 8 bases. Trimming removed 3 bases from V and 4 bases from J; junction bases left unmatched: 17. The germline CDR1 and CDR2 sequences are KGHSH and LQKENI. CDR3 length: 19 residues. CDR3 DNA: TGTGCCAGCTCACCCCTAGGACTAGCAACGCTGACACGATACAATGAGCAGTTCTTC. It yields the protein CASSPLGLATLTRYNEQFF.

The chain couples TRBV7-3 to TRBJ2-7; D remains unclear. CDR3 size: 14 residues. V was shortened by 3 bases and J by 1 base, with 10 bases between the two germline ends. Germline V gives CDR1 SGHTA, CDR2 FQGTGA. The CDR3 DNA sequence: TGTGCCAGCAGCTTTGCTTCGGGTTCCTACGAGCAGTACTTC. Encoded protein: CASSFASGSYEQYF.

This chain connects TRBV2 to TRBJ2-6; 8 bases line up with TRBD1. V trimming: 4 bases; J trimming: 5 bases; junction bases outside the gene matches: 7. The CDR3 runs 16 residues. From germline, CDR1 is SNHLY and CDR2 FYNNEI. This CDR3 reads CASSVGQGKRANVLTF. In DNA form, the CDR3 reads TGTGCCAGCAGTGTCGGACAGGGAAAAAGGGCCAACGTCCTGACTTTC.

This chain uses TRBV18 with TRBJ1-1; 7 bases agree with TRBD1. J was trimmed by 0 bases and V by 6 bases; bases with no gene match: 7. Germline V gene sequence: CDR1 KGHSH, CDR2 LQKENI. The CDR3 loop spans 15 amino acids. The chain's CDR3 is CASSRGQSMNTEAFF. CDR3 sequence (DNA): TGTGCCAGCTCCCGGGGACAGTCGATGAACACTGAAGCTTTCTTT.

This sequence joins TRBV7-2 and TRBJ2-7; 9 nucleotides match TRBD1. The CDR3 loop spans 16 amino acids. Germline loops: CDR1 SGHTA, CDR2 FQGNSA. V shed 1 base and J 6 bases; nucleotides not matched to a gene: 10. Here the CDR3 DNA reads TGTGCCAGCAGCTTAGTTGGGACAGGGTATTGGAGCGAGCAGTACTTC. It encodes CASSLVGTGYWSEQYF. Full variable domain (rest looked up from reference TRBV7-2 and TRBJ2-7): GAGVSQSPSNKVTEKGKDVELRCDPISGHTALYWYRQSLGQGLEFLIYFQGNSAPDKSGLPSDRFSAERTGGSVSTLTIQRTQQEDSAVYLCASSLVGTGYWSEQYFGPGTRLTVT.

In its sample, this clone was seen once. The chain combines TRBV28 with TRBJ2-1, with D perhaps matching TRBD1 (6 bases). Germline V lookup: CDR1 MDHEN, CDR2 SYDVKM. The CDR3 loop spans 14 amino acids. The V end lost 8 bases, the J end lost 7 bases, and 18 bases lay between the germline ends. The CDR3 DNA reads TGTGCCAGCCGGACAGAAGGTGTGTGGAATGAGCAGTTCTTC. Translation: CASRTEGVWNEQFF. Full variable domain (rest looked up from reference TRBV28 and TRBJ2-1): DVKVTQSSRYLVKRTGEKVFLECVQDMDHENMFWYRQDPGLGLRLIYFSYDVKMKEKGDIPEGYSVSREKKERFSLILESASTNQTSMYLCASRTEGVWNEQFFGPGTRLTVL.

Here the CDR3 reads CASSLAYTDTQYF. CDR3 DNA sequence: TGTGCCAGCAGCTTAGCCTACACAGATACGCAGTATTTT. The chain is built from TRBV7-9 and TRBJ2-3, with no clear D. Germline CDR1 SEHNR, CDR2 FQNEAQ (reference sequence). This CDR3 has 13 residues. V was trimmed by 0 bases and J by 2 bases, leaving 3 bases between them.

A single count supports this clone. V and J are TRBV19 and TRBJ2-7, with D maybe TRBD2 (6 bases). The CDR3 consists of 15 residues. CDR1 and CDR2 from the germline V gene are LNHDA and SQIVND (reference sequence). V was pared by 3 bases and J by 0 bases, with 12 bases between. CDR3 sequence: CASSIEAGSSYEQYF. The CDR3 DNA reads TGTGCCAGTAGTATTGAGGCGGGAAGCTCCTACGAGCAGTACTTC.

V and J are TRBV5-1 and TRBJ2-2, with D possibly TRBD2 on 5 matching bases. V was pared by 5 bases and J by 3 bases, with 8 bases between. The V gene's germline CDR1 is SGHRS and CDR2 YFSETQ. The CDR3 is 13 amino acids. The CDR3 sequence: CASRRVDTGELFF. In DNA form, the CDR3 reads TGCGCCAGCAGGCGGGTTGACACCGGGGAGCTGTTTTTT.